The 30 T cell receptor beta chains below come from one sample, sequenced in a study of molecular identifiers for immune sequencing clone quantification. MiXCR, run by TCRdb on the PCR reads, gives a single entry per CDR3 protein. The sample has about 640,000 distinct CDR3 sequences, 20% seen once; the top ten hold 0.75% to 0.95%. Material for sequencing was naive CD8+ T cells from blood, with Jurkat cell RNA spiked in. Indicated subset: FACS-sorted CD8+CD4-CCR7+CD45RA+ naive T cells. Receptors were obtained from a human donor in good health. Some libraries in this study had Jurkat cell RNA spiked in.

The chain employs TRBV12-3 or TRBV12-4 and TRBJ2-1; possibly TRBD1 for D (7 bases). Trimming shortened V by 6 bases and J by 7 bases, and 22 bases separated the two germline ends. The CDR3 extends over 16 amino acids. The CDR3 DNA follows: TGTGCCAGCAGCCCGGGGGCAGGGGGTACAGGGAATGAGCAGTTCTTC. Translated: CASSPGAGGTGNEQFF.

Details on this clonotype: This is likely a read error, given that the CDR3 carries no conserved phenylalanine or tryptophan at its end. This chain connects TRBV7-2 to TRBJ2-7; D is unclear. The ends were cut back, 1 base at V and 3 bases at J, with 7 bases in the middle. The CDR3 is 13 residues long. In germline, CDR1 is SGHTA, CDR2 FQGNSA. CDR3 loop: CASSLGAGYEQYL. In DNA, the CDR3 is TGTGCCAGCAGCTTAGGGGCAGGCTACGAGCAGTACCTC.

This clonotype was detected ten times or more. The J gene is TRBJ2-7, the V gene TRBV29-1; weak D call: TRBD1 (6 bases). Germline V gene sequence: CDR1 SQVTM, CDR2 ANQGSEA. CDR3 length equals 14 residues. The V end was cut by 6 bases, the J end by 2 bases, with 17 bases between. This CDR3 reads CSVRPQGNPYEQYF. The DNA for the CDR3 is TGCAGCGTCCGTCCACAGGGTAACCCCTACGAGCAGTACTTC.

Ten or more counts support this clonotype. The chain couples TRBV6-2 or TRBV6-3 to TRBJ1-1; D gene unclear. Germline assignment: CDR1 MNHEY and CDR2 SVGEGT. The CDR3 loop spans 16 amino acids. With 2 bases removed from V and 5 bases from J, the gap between germline ends came to 18 bases. CDR3 in DNA: TGTGCCAGCAGTTACCCCCGGGAAGAGTTTAGTACTGAAGCTTTCTTT. It specifies CASSYPREEFSTEAFF.

This clonotype was picked up many times. The chain is built from TRBV5-5 and TRBJ1-1, with TRBD1 as a possible D gene (6 bases). CDR3 length equals 14 residues. From germline, CDR1 is SGHKS and CDR2 YYEKEE (reference sequence). Trimming stripped 4 bases from V and 6 bases from J, with 16 bases between. Here the CDR3 DNA reads TGTGCCAGCAGCGACGCACAGGGAGGGCCTGAAGCTTTCTTT. It is translated as CASSDAQGGPEAFF.

With regard to this clonotype: Compared with germline, one end of the junction differs, possibly owing to a read error. The V call is TRBV11-2, the J call TRBJ1-1; D remains ambiguous. Germline V gene lookup returns CDR1 SGHAT and CDR2 FQNNGV. CDR3 length equals 12 residues. Written as DNA, the CDR3 is TGTGCCGGCAGCTTAGGTTACACTGAAGCTTTCTTT. This encodes CAGSLGYTEAFF.

Ten or more counts support this clonotype. The chain combines TRBV2 with TRBJ2-7, with D perhaps matching TRBD2 (6 bases). Germline assignment: CDR1 SNHLY and CDR2 FYNNEI. V was shortened by 3 bases and J by 2 bases, with 11 bases between the two germline ends. The length of the CDR3 is 14 residues. The CDR3, as DNA: TGTGCCAGCAGTGAGCCGGGACTGGCCTACGAGCAGTACTTC. Translated, it gives CASSEPGLAYEQYF.

This clonotype was recorded at least ten times. This chain connects TRBV7-2 to TRBJ2-1, with TRBD2 matching over 7 bases. V was pared by 5 bases and J by 8 bases, with 12 bases of the junction left unmatched. The CDR3 loop spans 15 amino acids. Germline CDR1 and CDR2: SGHTA and FQGNSA. CDR3 protein: CASSPGEGPSHEQFF. The CDR3 bases are TGTGCCAGCAGCCCGGGGGAGGGTCCCTCTCATGAGCAGTTCTTC.

A note on this clonotype: This may be a read error, as it is one base from a much larger clone. V usage is TRBV5-1 and J usage is TRBJ2-7; tentatively, D is TRBD1 (6 bases). The ends were cut back, 1 base at V and 2 bases at J, with 13 bases in the middle. The germline V gene has CDR1 SGHRS and CDR2 YFSETQ. The CDR3 covers 15 residues. CDR3 DNA sequence: TGCGCCAGCAGCTTGAAGGACAGACCTGCCTACGAGCAGTACTTC. This gives the protein CASSLKDRPAYEQYF.

The sample holds many counts of this clonotype. The chain employs TRBV6-6 and TRBJ1-2, with a weak D call TRBD1 (5 bases). Trimming removed 4 bases at V and 4 bases at J, with 19 bases between. The CDR3 sequence is 16 residues long. Germline V gives CDR1 MNHNY, CDR2 SVGAGI (reference sequence). CDR3 bases: TGTGCCAGCAGTTTATCCCCTCCGGGACGCAGCTATGGCTACACCTTC. Encoded protein: CASSLSPPGRSYGYTF.

This clonotype was counted at least ten times. The chain uses TRBV6-5 and TRBJ2-5; weak D call: TRBD1 (5 bases). Germline lookup yields CDR1 MNHEY and CDR2 SVGAGI. The CDR3 is 15 residues long. V gave up 5 bases and J gave up 1 base, with 14 bases separating them. The CDR3 spells CASSTGQALQETQYF. DNA of the CDR3: TGTGCCAGCAGTACCGGACAAGCACTCCAAGAGACCCAGTACTTC.

This clonotype showed up just once. Being one base from a much bigger clone, this may be a read error. This chain links TRBV3-1 with TRBJ2-3; D could derive from TRBD1 or TRBD2 (5 bases each). Germline loops: CDR1 LGHDT, CDR2 YNNKEL (reference sequence). The CDR3 extends over 15 amino acids. The V and J ends lost 2 bases and 4 bases respectively, with 13 bases between them. CDR3 amino acids: CASSQPGRSADTQYF. In DNA, the CDR3 is TGTGCCAGCAGCCAACCGGGACGGAGCGCAGATACGCAGTATTTT.

This chain connects TRBV3-1 to TRBJ2-3; D remains ambiguous. The CDR3 contains 17 residues. Germline CDR1 and CDR2: LGHDT and YNNKEL (reference sequence). Trimming pared 2 bases from V and 0 bases from J, leaving 15 bases between. The CDR3 spells CASSQFTSISSTDTQYF. DNA for the CDR3: TGTGCCAGCAGCCAATTTACAAGCATTTCTAGCACAGATACGCAGTATTTT.

In this sample, this clonotype turned up many times. This chain uses TRBV9 with TRBJ2-5; TRBD1 or TRBD2 may be the D gene (5 bases each). The CDR3 runs 15 residues. The V gene's germline CDR1 is SGDLS and CDR2 YYNGEE. The V gene lost 0 bases and the J gene lost 0 bases, with 9 bases spanning the gap. For the CDR3, the DNA is TGTGCCAGCAGCGTAGCAGGGACCAACCAAGAGACCCAGTACTTC. Its translation: CASSVAGTNQETQYF.

This clonotype was seen at least ten times. The chain combines TRBV12-3 or TRBV12-4 with TRBJ1-5; maybe TRBD1 (5 bases). The CDR3 spans 15 residues. V lost 6 bases, J lost 1 base, and 13 bases lay in between. The CDR3 region is CASSPGTSSNQPQHF. The CDR3 nucleotides are TGTGCCAGCAGCCCGGGGACCTCCAGCAATCAGCCCCAGCATTTT.

This clonotype was detected ten times or more. The chain employs TRBV3-1 and TRBJ2-1; D is uncertain. The CDR3 runs 14 residues. V lost 3 bases and J 5 bases, leaving 11 bases between the germline ends. CDR1 is LGHDT and CDR2 is YNNKEL in the germline V gene (reference sequence). The CDR3 here is CASSHGFGNNEQFF. DNA of the CDR3: TGTGCCAGCAGCCACGGTTTCGGTAACAATGAGCAGTTCTTC.

In this sample, this clonotype turned up a few times. With a much larger clone just one base away, this may be a read error. J is TRBJ2-3 and V is TRBV6-2 or TRBV6-3; D is possibly TRBD2 (5 bases). In germline, CDR1 is MNHEY, CDR2 SVGEGT. The CDR3 totals 14 residues. V was pared by 1 base and J by 5 bases, with 10 bases between. This chain's CDR3 is CASSYWTAIDTQYF. Written as DNA, the CDR3 is TGTGCCAGCAGTTACTGGACTGCCATAGATACGCAGTATTTT.

This clonotype appeared many times. The genes are TRBV27 and TRBJ2-7, with D perhaps assigned TRBD1 or TRBD2 (5 bases each). CDR3 size: 17 residues. CDR1 is MNHEY and CDR2 is SMNVEV in the germline V gene (reference sequence). Trimming removed 5 bases at V and 3 bases at J, with 23 bases between. CDR3 protein: CASSPITGTVDIYEQYF. The CDR3 DNA is TGTGCCAGCAGTCCAATTACCGGGACGGTTGACATCTACGAGCAGTACTTC.

At least ten counts were recorded for this clonotype. The V gene is TRBV4-1, the J gene TRBJ1-6; the D gene is possibly TRBD1 (5 bases). The CDR3 loop spans 15 amino acids. V lost 0 bases to trimming and J lost 7 bases, with 10 bases between them. Germline V CDR1 and CDR2: MGHRA, YSYEKL. CDR3 sequence (DNA): TGCGCCAGCAGCCAAGATTGGGGACCGAATTCACCCCTCCACTTT. Protein sequence: CASSQDWGPNSPLHF.

The chain recombines TRBV9 with TRBJ1-3; no clear D gene. The CDR3 totals 16 residues. The V gene lost 3 bases and the J gene lost 0 bases, with 13 bases spanning the gap. CDR1 SGDLS and CDR2 YYNGEE come from the germline V gene. The CDR3 sequence: CASSESRGDSGNTIYF. The CDR3 DNA reads TGTGCCAGCAGCGAGTCCCGCGGGGACTCTGGAAACACCATATATTTT. The full variable domain, with the rest looked up from reference TRBV9 and TRBJ1-3, is DSGVTQTPKHLITATGQRVTLRCSPRSGDLSVYWYQQSLDQGLQFLIQYYNGEERAKGNILERFSAQQFPDLHSELNLSSLELGDSALYFCASSESRGDSGNTIYFGEGSWLTVV.

This clonotype was observed a few times. The chain recombines TRBV6-1 with TRBJ1-1, with TRBD1 as a possible D gene (6 bases). Germline V lookup: CDR1 MNHNS, CDR2 SASEGT. V was pared by 6 bases and J by 3 bases, with 20 bases between. The CDR3 spans 16 residues. The CDR3 is CASSPTSRGSDTEAFF. In DNA, the CDR3 is TGTGCCAGCAGCCCGACCTCCAGGGGCTCGGACACTGAAGCTTTCTTT.

This clonotype appeared a few times. The rearrangement joins TRBV20-1 to TRBJ2-7; a possible D gene is TRBD1 (6 bases). This CDR3 is 13 amino acids long. Trimming removed 8 bases at V and 13 bases at J, with 27 bases between. Germline values: CDR1 DFQATT, CDR2 SNEGSKA (reference sequence). The CDR3 DNA is TGCAGTCCTATCAACTCCCACTCGACAGGATATTACTTC. Amino acid sequence: CSPINSHSTGYYF.

Comment on this clonotype: It may be a read error: a sequence one base away is much more abundant. The chain combines TRBV6-5 with TRBJ1-1, with D unresolved. From germline, CDR1 is MNHEY and CDR2 SVGAGI. CDR3 length equals 14 residues. The CDR3: CASGYGSGRTEAFF. CDR3 in DNA: TGTGCCAGCGGTTACGGGTCGGGTCGGACTGAAGCTTTCTTT.

This clonotype was counted many times. The rearrangement links TRBV11-2 to TRBJ1-1; 10 bases match TRBD1. CDR3 length: 16 residues. With 1 base clipped from V and 6 bases from J, the junction kept 8 bases outside the gene matches. Germline CDR1 and CDR2: SGHAT and FQNNGV. This CDR3 reads CASSLGRTTGGSEAFF. The CDR3 DNA reads TGTGCCAGCAGCTTAGGACGAACGACAGGGGGCTCTGAAGCTTTCTTT.

Points on this clonotype: A read error may explain this, as a much larger clone is one base away. This rearrangement joins TRBV21-1 to TRBJ1-5. TRBV21-1 is tagged as a pseudogene. The CDR3 is 13 amino acids. This CDR3 reads CASPFGTDQPQRF. The CDR3 DNA reads TGTGCCAGCCCGTTTGGAACCGATCAGCCCCAGCGTTTT.

The rearrangement joins TRBV6-6 to TRBJ1-6; D is unclear. CDR3 length: 15 residues. CDR1 and CDR2 from the germline V gene are MNHNY and SVGAGI (reference sequence). Trimming stripped 1 base from V and 4 bases from J, with 8 bases between. This CDR3 reads CASSYLTEYNSPLHF. The CDR3 DNA follows: TGTGCCAGCAGTTACTTGACCGAATATAATTCACCCCTCCACTTT.

This clonotype has at least ten counts. The rearrangement uses TRBV3-1 and TRBJ1-2, with D perhaps matching TRBD1 (6 bases). V lost 1 base, J lost 4 bases, and 10 bases lay in between. CDR1 and CDR2 (germline): LGHDT, YNNKEL (reference sequence). The CDR3 sequence is 14 residues long. In DNA form, the CDR3 reads TGTGCCAGCAGCCAAGGGGACATGAGCTATGGCTACACCTTC. It yields the protein CASSQGDMSYGYTF.

This chain uses TRBV18 with TRBJ1-1; perhaps TRBD1 as D (6 bases). CDR1 is KGHSH and CDR2 is LQKENI in the germline V gene. Between the trimmed V and J ends, which lost 3 bases and 5 bases, there was a span of 13 bases. The CDR3 has 14 residues. CDR3 residues: CASSPDRYKTEAFF. The CDR3 coding sequence is TGTGCCAGCTCACCCGACAGGTACAAAACTGAAGCTTTCTTT. Full variable domain (rest looked up from reference TRBV18 and TRBJ1-1): NAGVMQNPRHLVRRRGQEARLRCSPMKGHSHVYWYRQLPEEGLKFMVYLQKENIIDESGMPKERFSAEFPKEGPSILRIQQVVRGDSAAYFCASSPDRYKTEAFFGQGTRLTVV.

This clonotype was picked up many times. The chain is built from TRBV5-8 and TRBJ2-3, with TRBD1 identical over 8 bases. Germline loops: CDR1 SGHTS, CDR2 YDEGEE. Trimming cost V 4 bases and J 3 bases; bases outside gene matches: 7. CDR3 length: 15 residues. The CDR3 bases are TGTGCCAGCAGCCTCCAGGGGGCAGAGACAGATACGCAGTATTTT. Translated: CASSLQGAETDTQYF.

This clonotype came up many times. V is TRBV7-8 and J is TRBJ2-1; TRBD1 agrees at 9 bases. The CDR3 consists of 15 residues. CDR1 is SGHVS, CDR2 FQNEAQ, per germline. V trimming: 5 bases; J trimming: 3 bases; junction bases outside the gene matches: 5. The CDR3 DNA is TGTGCCAGCAGCCCGGGACAGGGTCTCTACAATGAGCAGTTCTTC. It specifies CASSPGQGLYNEQFF.